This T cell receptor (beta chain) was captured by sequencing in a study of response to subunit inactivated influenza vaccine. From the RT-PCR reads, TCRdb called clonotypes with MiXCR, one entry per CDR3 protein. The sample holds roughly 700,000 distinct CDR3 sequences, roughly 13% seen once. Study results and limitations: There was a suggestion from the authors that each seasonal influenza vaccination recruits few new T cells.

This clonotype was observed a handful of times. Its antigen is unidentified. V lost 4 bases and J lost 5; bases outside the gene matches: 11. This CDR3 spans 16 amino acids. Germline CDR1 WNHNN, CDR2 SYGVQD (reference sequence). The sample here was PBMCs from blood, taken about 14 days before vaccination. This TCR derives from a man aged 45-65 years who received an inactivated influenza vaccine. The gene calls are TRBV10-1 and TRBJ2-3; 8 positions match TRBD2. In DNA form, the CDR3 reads TGCGCCAGCAGTGGGGGAGAACCGCGGGGGGTAGATACGCAGTATTTT. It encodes CASSGGEPRGVDTQYF.